Here is one TCR beta chain with its context. Its antigen is not known. The naive CD8 subset, CD45RO-negative cells positively selected for CCR7, excluded terminally differentiated effector memory CD45RA+ cells. These data are taken from a study of shared clonotypes between healthy human individuals. In the study overall: Each donor contributed plates that comprised three CD4 naive, three CD4 memory, two CD8 naive and one CD8 memory. Broader study findings: Rarefaction analysis demonstrated incomplete sorted-subset sequencing notwithstanding large depth.

The assay was carried out at the deep level. TCRdb's table, derived via immunoSEQ multiplex PCR, lists solely in-frame clones and lacks some. The data hold hundreds of thousands of clones, with approximately 96% observed a single time. The germline V gene encodes CDR1 MNHNS and CDR2 SASEGT. The J segment lost 1 base and the V segment lost 7 bases, leaving 7 bases of the junction unmatched. There are 15 residues in the CDR3. This chain uses TRBV6-1 with TRBJ1-5, with 7 bases identical to TRBD1. The sequenced sample consisted of naive CD8+ T cells sorted from blood. This receptor was obtained from a woman younger than 45 in good health. Here the CDR3 reads CASNPKQGSNQPQHF. Here the CDR3 DNA reads TGTGCCAGCAACCCGAAACAGGGGAGCAATCAGCCCCAGCATTTT.